This TCR beta chain was retrieved from a study of cytomegalovirus exposure and HLA in healthy donors. V shed 0 bases, J shed 4 bases, and the junction held 8 bases outside the gene matches. This CDR3 is built from 17 residues. The germline CDR1 and CDR2 sequences are SGHVS and FNYEAQ. PCR amplification relied on 60 Vbeta primers (plus 13 Jbeta primers). Clones were read by immunoSEQ multiplex PCR, and TCRdb kept only the in-frame ones, dropping some. Among approximately 74,000 clones listed, 65% to 85% were seen once. The source is a woman younger than 45 in good health and CMV-seronegative. This rearrangement joins TRBV7-6 to TRBJ2-2; 7 nucleotides match TRBD2. Sequenced input: PBMCs. CDR3 amino acids: CASSLAGGTTLTGELFF. In DNA form, the CDR3 reads TGTGCCAGCAGCTTAGCGGGGGGGACTACCCTCACCGGGGAGCTGTTTTTT. The variable domain in full, completed from reference TRBV7-6 and TRBJ2-2, reads GAGVSQSPRYKVTKRGQDVALRCDPISGHVSLYWYRQALGQGPEFLTYFNYEAQQDKSGLPNDRFSAERPEGSISTLTIQRTEQRDSAMYRCASSLAGGTTLTGELFFGEGSRLTVL.